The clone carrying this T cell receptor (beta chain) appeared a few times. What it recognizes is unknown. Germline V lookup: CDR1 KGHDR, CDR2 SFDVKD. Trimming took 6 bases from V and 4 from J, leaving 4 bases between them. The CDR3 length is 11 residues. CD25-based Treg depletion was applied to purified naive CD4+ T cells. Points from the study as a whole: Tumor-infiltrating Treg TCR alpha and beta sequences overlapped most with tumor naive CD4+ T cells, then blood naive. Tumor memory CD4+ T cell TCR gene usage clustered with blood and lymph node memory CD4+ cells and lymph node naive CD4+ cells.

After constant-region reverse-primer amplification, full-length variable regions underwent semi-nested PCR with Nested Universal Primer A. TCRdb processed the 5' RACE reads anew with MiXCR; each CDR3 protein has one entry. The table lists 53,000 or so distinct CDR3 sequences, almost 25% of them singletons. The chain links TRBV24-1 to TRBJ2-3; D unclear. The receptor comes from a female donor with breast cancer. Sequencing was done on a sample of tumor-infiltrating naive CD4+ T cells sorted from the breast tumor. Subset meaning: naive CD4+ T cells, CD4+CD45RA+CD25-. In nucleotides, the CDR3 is TGTGCCACCAGTAGCTCAGATACGCAGTATTTT. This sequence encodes CATSSSDTQYF.